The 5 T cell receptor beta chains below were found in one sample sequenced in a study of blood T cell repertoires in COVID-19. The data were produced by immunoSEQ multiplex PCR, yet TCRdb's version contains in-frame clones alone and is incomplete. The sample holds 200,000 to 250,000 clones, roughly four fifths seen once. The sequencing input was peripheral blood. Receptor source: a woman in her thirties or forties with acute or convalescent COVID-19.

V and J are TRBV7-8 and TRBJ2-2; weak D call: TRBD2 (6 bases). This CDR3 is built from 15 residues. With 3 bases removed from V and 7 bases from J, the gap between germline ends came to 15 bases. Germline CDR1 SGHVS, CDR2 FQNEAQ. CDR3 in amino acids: CASSFRRENRGELFF. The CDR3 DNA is TGTGCCAGCAGCTTTCGCCGGGAGAATCGCGGGGAGCTGTTTTTT.

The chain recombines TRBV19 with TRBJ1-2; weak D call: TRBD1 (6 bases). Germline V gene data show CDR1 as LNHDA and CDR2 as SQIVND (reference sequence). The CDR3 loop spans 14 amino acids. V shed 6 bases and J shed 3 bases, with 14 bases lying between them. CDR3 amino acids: CASRQNRADYGYTF. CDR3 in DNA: TGTGCCAGTAGGCAAAACAGGGCGGACTATGGCTACACCTTC. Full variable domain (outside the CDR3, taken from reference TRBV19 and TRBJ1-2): DGGITQSPKYLFRKEGQNVTLSCEQNLNHDAMYWYRQDPGQGLRLIYYSQIVNDFQKGDIAEGYSVSREKKESFPLTVTSAQKNPTAFYLCASRQNRADYGYTFGSGTRLTVV.

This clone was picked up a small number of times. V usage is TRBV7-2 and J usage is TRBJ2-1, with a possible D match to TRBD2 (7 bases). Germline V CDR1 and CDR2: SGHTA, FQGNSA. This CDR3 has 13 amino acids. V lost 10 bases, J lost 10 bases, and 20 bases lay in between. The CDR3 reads CATREAGAREQFF. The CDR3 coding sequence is TGTGCCACGAGGGAGGCGGGGGCAAGAGAGCAGTTCTTC.

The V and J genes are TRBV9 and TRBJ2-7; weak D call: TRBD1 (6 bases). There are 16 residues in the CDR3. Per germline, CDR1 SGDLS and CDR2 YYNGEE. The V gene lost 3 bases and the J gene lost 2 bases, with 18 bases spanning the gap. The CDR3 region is CASSAYGQSFTYEQYF. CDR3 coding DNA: TGTGCCAGCAGCGCCTATGGACAGTCCTTTACCTACGAGCAGTACTTC.

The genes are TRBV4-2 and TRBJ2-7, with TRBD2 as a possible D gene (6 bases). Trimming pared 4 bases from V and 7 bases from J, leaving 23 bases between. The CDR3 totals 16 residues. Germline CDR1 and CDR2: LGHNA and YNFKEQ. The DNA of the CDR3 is TGTGCCAGCAGCCCCAGTGAGCTAGCGAGGACGGGGGAGCAGTACTTC. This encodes CASSPSELARTGEQYF.